Following are 22 T cell receptor beta chains from one sample sequenced in a study of blood T cell repertoires in COVID-19. Clones were read by immunoSEQ multiplex PCR, and TCRdb kept only the in-frame ones, dropping some. Counted here are about 150,000 clones, around 78% occurring once; the ten biggest clones make up around 1.7%. The sequenced sample was peripheral blood. The receptors originated from a man older than 75 with acute or convalescent COVID-19.

This chain links TRBV19 with TRBJ1-1; D is possibly TRBD1 (5 bases). V gave up 3 bases and J gave up 2 bases, with 10 bases separating them. The germline V gene encodes CDR1 LNHDA and CDR2 SQIVND (reference sequence). The CDR3 totals 14 residues. The CDR3 nucleotides read TGTGCCAGTAGTATGGCCAGGGTCAACACTGAAGCTTTCTTT. Protein product: CASSMARVNTEAFF.

This chain connects TRBV11-3 to TRBJ2-7; 7 positions match TRBD1. V shed 4 bases, J shed 3 bases, and the junction held 9 bases outside the gene matches. Germline CDR1 reads SGHNT; CDR2 reads YENEEA. This CDR3 has 15 amino acids. CDR3 sequence: CASSWGAGTDYEQYF. The CDR3, as DNA: TGTGCCAGCAGCTGGGGAGCCGGGACAGACTACGAGCAGTACTTC.

The V gene is TRBV11-2, the J gene TRBJ2-5, with D possibly matching TRBD2 (5 bases). The germline V gene has CDR1 SGHAT and CDR2 FQNNGV. Trimming left V 1 base short and J 7 bases short, with 16 bases between. The CDR3 is 15 residues long. CDR3 in amino acids: CASSLGASSEGTQYF. The CDR3 DNA reads as TGTGCCAGCAGCTTAGGCGCTAGCTCTGAAGGGACCCAGTACTTC.

This sequence joins TRBV11-1 and TRBJ1-2; TRBD1 matches 7 bases. In germline, CDR1 is SGHAT, CDR2 FQDESV (reference sequence). Unmatched junction bases numbered 12, after V lost 4 bases and J lost 7 bases. The CDR3 length is 15 residues. The CDR3, as DNA: TGTGCCAGCAGCTCGCAGAGGGGGCCGGTTGGTGGCTACACCTTC. Translation: CASSSQRGPVGGYTF.

The genes are TRBV19 and TRBJ2-7; 7 bases align to TRBD1. CDR3 length: 14 residues. V dropped 3 bases and J dropped 5; count of bases not matched to a gene: 7. Germline values: CDR1 LNHDA, CDR2 SQIVND (reference sequence). This CDR3 is CASSIKQGYNEQYF. Here the CDR3 DNA reads TGTGCCAGTAGTATTAAACAGGGGTACAACGAGCAGTACTTC.

The CDR3 sequence: CASSRQGTQGEQYF. Written as DNA, the CDR3 is TGTGCCAGTAGCCGACAGGGGACCCAAGGCGAGCAGTACTTC. The chain employs TRBV19 and TRBJ2-7; 8 bases are a match to TRBD1. This CDR3 region has 14 residues. Germline CDR1 and CDR2: LNHDA and SQIVND (reference sequence). V trimming: 6 bases; J trimming: 6 bases; junction bases outside the gene matches: 10.

This clone was seen only a few times. The chain joins TRBV11-3 to TRBJ1-3; D remains ambiguous. The germline CDR1 and CDR2 sequences are SGHNT and YENEEA. This CDR3 has 14 residues. V dropped 3 bases and J dropped 1 base, with 7 bases sitting between them. DNA of the CDR3: TGTGCCAGCAGCTTCTTTCAGTCTGGAAACACCATATATTTT. Translated, it gives CASSFFQSGNTIYF.

The gene calls are TRBV7-9 and TRBJ1-1; a weak D match, TRBD1 (5 bases). Germline assignment: CDR1 SEHNR and CDR2 FQNEAQ (reference sequence). The CDR3 contains 14 residues. V dropped 1 base and J dropped 4 bases, with 10 bases sitting between them. CDR3 protein: CASSLDPGGTEAFF. CDR3 nucleotide sequence: TGTGCCAGCAGCTTAGATCCCGGGGGCACTGAAGCTTTCTTT.

The rearrangement links TRBV19 to TRBJ1-6, with 9 positions matching TRBD1. J was trimmed by 9 bases and V by 7 bases; bases with no gene match: 7. Germline values: CDR1 LNHDA, CDR2 SQIVND (reference sequence). The CDR3 length is 14 residues. CDR3 coding DNA: TGTGCCAGTAACGACAGGGGGTTGGTTTCACCCCTCCACTTT. This translates into CASNDRGLVSPLHF.

The chain carries TRBV24-1 and TRBJ1-2, with D maybe TRBD1 (5 bases). Trimming stripped 1 base from V and 1 base from J, with 15 bases between. CDR1 and CDR2 from the germline V gene are KGHDR and SFDVKD. The CDR3 spans 17 residues. CDR3 nucleotide sequence: TGTGCCACCAGTGATTTCGGTCAGGGTCTGGGTAACTATGGCTACACCTTC. Translated, it gives CATSDFGQGLGNYGYTF.

Concerning this clone itself: One junction end does not reproduce the germline sequence, and a read error may be involved. The chain employs TRBV6-2 or TRBV6-3 and TRBJ2-1; 11 bases fit TRBD2. This CDR3 is 15 amino acids long. The germline V gene encodes CDR1 MNHEY and CDR2 SVGEGT. CDR3 coding DNA: TGTGCCAGCAGTTACCCGTTGATAGTAGCGGGGGGGCTTATCTTC. Translated, it gives CASSYPLIVAGGLIF.

The genes are TRBV5-6 and TRBJ1-6; D may be TRBD1 (6 bases). CDR1 is SGHDT and CDR2 is YYEEEE in the germline V gene. The CDR3 length is 17 residues. V was clipped by 6 bases and J by 3 bases, with 19 bases between them. This CDR3 is CASTQSLTGNYNSPLHF. DNA of the CDR3: TGTGCCAGCACCCAATCCTTGACAGGCAACTATAATTCACCCCTCCACTTT.

This clone was picked up a small number of times. The gene calls are TRBV11-3 and TRBJ1-1; unclear D gene. The ends were cut back, 6 bases at V and 5 bases at J, with 13 bases in the middle. This CDR3 spans 13 amino acids. The germline V gene has CDR1 SGHNT and CDR2 YENEEA. CDR3 coding DNA: TGTGCCAGCAGTTCTACCCTCGGGACTGAAGCTTTCTTT. Translated, it gives CASSSTLGTEAFF.

The V gene is TRBV5-1, the J gene TRBJ1-1; perhaps TRBD1 as D (5 bases). This CDR3 contains 14 residues. The V and J ends lost 7 bases and 1 base respectively, with 14 bases between them. The V gene's germline CDR1 is SGHRS and CDR2 YFSETQ. The CDR3 coding sequence is TGCGCCAGCCGCTCCATGGGGGGGAACACTGAAGCTTTCTTT. Protein: CASRSMGGNTEAFF.

The CDR3 nucleotides read TGTGCCAGCAGCTTAGGGGCAGGGGAGTTAACTGAAGCTTTCTTT. Amino acids: CASSLGAGELTEAFF. The chain links TRBV7-2 to TRBJ1-1, with D tentatively TRBD1 (6 bases). This CDR3 contains 15 residues. Per the germline V gene, CDR1 is SGHTA and CDR2 is FQGNSA. The V end was cut by 1 base, the J end by 5 bases, with 14 bases between.

As DNA, the CDR3 is TGTGCCAGAAGCACGGACAAGAACACTGAAGCTTTCTTT. This gives the protein CARSTDKNTEAFF. This chain uses TRBV5-3 with TRBJ1-1; weak D call: TRBD1 (5 bases). TRBV5-3 is filed as an ORF, its function uncertain. The CDR3 is made up of 13 amino acids. Trimming removed 4 bases from V and 1 base from J, with 8 bases in between.

The V and J genes are TRBV19 and TRBJ1-2; TRBD1 agrees at 7 bases. This CDR3 spans 14 amino acids. CDR1 is LNHDA and CDR2 is SQIVND in the germline V gene (reference sequence). Losses at the gene ends were 6 bases for V and 4 bases for J; bases not matched to a gene: 8. CDR3 DNA sequence: TGTGCCAGTAGACGGGACAGCCGCTTCTATGGCTACACCTTC. Translation gives CASRRDSRFYGYTF.

This rearrangement joins TRBV15 to TRBJ2-7; possible D gene TRBD2, 5 bases. Germline-derived CDR1 and CDR2 are LNHNV and YYDKDF (reference sequence). The CDR3 contains 17 residues. V was pared by 0 bases and J by 0 bases, with 15 bases between. The CDR3 DNA follows: TGTGCCACCAGCAGAGATGATCGAGGGTACCTCTCCTACGAGCAGTACTTC. It encodes CATSRDDRGYLSYEQYF.

The genes are TRBV5-1 and TRBJ1-1, with 8 bases matching TRBD1. This CDR3 spans 14 amino acids. Germline trimming cut 5 bases from V and 5 bases from J; bases unmatched to any gene: 8. Germline CDR1 reads SGHRS; CDR2 reads YFSETQ. The CDR3 spells CASSTGQGNTEAFF. CDR3 DNA: TGCGCCAGCAGTACAGGACAGGGTAATACTGAAGCTTTCTTT.

The chain has TRBV19 and TRBJ2-5; a possible D gene is TRBD1 (5 bases). Trimming cost V 3 bases and J 2 bases, with 10 bases left between them. The CDR3 has 14 amino acids. Per germline, CDR1 LNHDA and CDR2 SQIVND (reference sequence). The CDR3 loop reads CASSMTAFQETQYF. DNA of the CDR3: TGTGCCAGTAGTATGACAGCCTTTCAAGAGACCCAGTACTTC.

The sample holds one count of this clone. The chain couples TRBV5-4 to TRBJ2-1; D perhaps matches TRBD2 (5 bases). Germline lookup yields CDR1 SGHNT and CDR2 YYREEE (reference sequence). Trimming pared 4 bases from V and 9 bases from J, leaving 17 bases between. This CDR3 has 14 amino acids. CDR3 sequence: CASSTEAFFGEQFF. CDR3 sequence (DNA): TGTGCCAGCAGCACGGAGGCGTTCTTCGGTGAGCAGTTCTTC.

V gene TRBV6-5 combines with J gene TRBJ1-3; tentatively, D is TRBD1 (6 bases). Trimming took off 7 bases at V and 0 bases at J, with 13 bases between the two ends. CDR3 length: 15 residues. CDR1 and CDR2 from the germline V gene are MNHEY and SVGAGI. The CDR3 DNA is TGTGCCAGCATCCTAGGCAGGGGCTCTGGAAACACCATATATTTT. It encodes CASILGRGSGNTIYF.